The entry that follows covers one TCR beta chain sequence. This entry is derived from a study of blood T cell repertoires in COVID-19. Study-wide context: Some COVID-19 samples were acute and others convalescent; all came from the United States, Italy and Spain. The analysed material was cDNA or gDNA that came from T cells, B-cell-depleted T cells, or PBMCs.

Original data processing: Reference gene primer amplification in the assay estimated nucleated cell counts. Measured with immunoSEQ multiplex PCR; TCRdb has only the in-frame clones, and not every one. The V and J calls and the clone size are those of that table, but D and trimming were determined from the DNA. The sample comprises some 140,000 clones, approximately 80% of which are singletons, and roughly 9.1% rests with the top ten. Trimming cost V 0 bases and J 4 bases; bases outside gene matches: 4. Germline CDR1 is MNHNS and CDR2 is SASEGT. This CDR3 is built from 15 residues. J is TRBJ1-2 and V is TRBV6-1, with 8 bases aligning to TRBD1. This sequence originates from a woman aged 60-75 years with active or convalescent COVID-19. Input material: peripheral blood. The CDR3 sequence is CASSEATGEAYGYTF. The CDR3 bases are TGTGCCAGCAGTGAAGCGACAGGGGAAGCCTATGGCTACACCTTC.